This entry is about one T cell receptor beta chain. This sample is drawn from a study of T-cell reconstitution after alpha-beta-depleted transplantation in children. Unique molecular identifiers were incorporated into the prepared TCRbeta library. TCRdb re-analysed the PCR reads in MiXCR, keeping a single row per CDR3 protein. Among a few hundred thousand distinct CDR3 sequences listed, around 9.5% were seen once. Sequencing was performed on PBMCs from the stem cell graft donor, taken from the stem cell graft. The clonotype comes from a human donor who donated a stem cell graft to a child with acute lymphoblastic leukemia.

The CDR3 DNA follows: TGTGCCAGCAGCTTAGGATGGGACAGGGGAGTAGGCGAGCAGTACTTC. Translation gives CASSLGWDRGVGEQYF. The rearrangement uses TRBV11-2 and TRBJ2-7; 10 bases are shared with TRBD1. The CDR3 extends over 16 amino acids. CDR1 SGHAT and CDR2 FQNNGV come from the germline V gene. The junction had 9 bases not matched to a gene; V was cut back by 1 base and J by 6 bases.